One T cell receptor beta chain is described in this entry. No cognate antigen has been identified for it. Per-base qualities were not stored, and no clone one base away is much larger. The data originate from a study of T cells in Graves' hyperthyroidism and ophthalmopathy (dated by TCRdb to between 2018 and 2020). Study-wide context: Peripheral blood samples were taken at initial diagnosis, before any treatment was given. The study also compared thyroid tissue and blood T-cell repertoires from about 6 Graves' hyperthyroidism patients. The paper reports TCR Vbeta CDR3 sequencing of over 120 peripheral blood samples: some 41 ophthalmopathy, under 80 hyperthyroidism and approximately 17 progressor patients. The 90 or so discovery patients were randomly split 7:3 into training and test sets. To identify TCR V-J signatures that set the groups apart, the researchers used a discovery cohort of 100 patients, made up of 40 to 45 with Graves' ophthalmopathy and about 60 with stable Graves' hyperthyroidism. After blood sampling, hyperthyroidism patients were treated with methimazole at a starting dose of 30 mg daily, and ophthalmopathy patients were treated with high-dose intravenous methylprednisolone. Prospective prediction of ophthalmopathy was tested in an independent validation cohort consisting of some 18 hyperthyroidism patients and around 16 patients who later progressed to ophthalmopathy. What the work shows at the level of the full study, not this receptor alone: Blood samples also contained most of the expanded thyroid clonotypes (frequency above 0.001), which suggests that blood repertoires may reflect thyroid immune responses. In cross-validation, a model built on a 13 V-J signature told ophthalmopathy apart from stable hyperthyroidism with under 90% sensitivity and about 81% specificity, and in testing the same model reached 80%/75%. Sample size was not statistically predetermined, and blinding of investigators to group allocation was not performed. In validation, the model predicted progression to ophthalmopathy a median of about 6 months before onset, with around 70% sensitivity and nearly 75% specificity.

Moderately to severely active disease, a Clinical Activity Score of at least 3, a NOSPECS grade of at least 4, and a duration under 3 months were present in ophthalmopathy patients. Any patient with an uncontrolled infection, another autoimmune disease, pregnancy or lactation was excluded. Diagnoses relied on clinical symptoms, serum thyroxine and TRAb, thyroid ultrasound and orbital computed tomography. PBMCs were isolated from about 9.1 ml of fresh peripheral blood by Ficoll-Paque density gradient centrifugation. Trizol reagent was used to extract total RNA, and RNA quality was then checked on an Agilent 2100 Bioanalyzer. The CDR3 starts with the cysteine, ends with the phenylalanine, and has 15 residues. The sequence is cut down to CDR3 DNA, 45 bases in frame from base 1. V is shortened by 5 bases, J by 4 bases, and the region joining them spans 14 bases. The TCR beta CDR3 regions were amplified from the RNA transcripts. A first-round RT-PCR of the TCR CDR3 used the HTBI primer set with the Qiagen OneStep RT-PCR kit. A second multiplex PCR round built the libraries, followed by size selection and purification. Libraries were sequenced paired-end with 100 bp reads on an Illumina HiSeq2000. Per the source publication's procedure: SOAPnuke was used to process the raw data, throwing out any read that contained adapters or uncalled bases, had a mean Phred below 15, or lacked an exact constant-primer or identifier match. High-quality paired reads were merged using COPE v1.2.5, and each unique nucleotide sequence was defined as a clonotype. MiTCR v1.1 was used to align clonotypes to the IMGT TRBV, TRBD and TRBJ reference segments. Only V-J combinations with frequency above 0.0001, covering approximately 99% of repertoires, were analysed. A TCS score was defined as the ratio of F50 (clonal expansion) to E x V (chaos), with BLOSUM62-based TCRdist applied between CDR3 peptides within each V-J. Welch's t-statistics and random forest reduced roughly 540 V-J features to about 13, which were used in a naive Bayes classifier (R e1071). TCRdb reworked the public reads: Q25 trimming with fastp, MiXCR clone assembly, productive beta chains retained. Rows matching on CDR3 protein sequence are summarized as one entry with the most common DNA and genes. These V and J calls originate from TCRdb's pipeline instead of the authors' own analysis. This sample gives about 600,000 distinct CDR3 sequences in total; about 14% of them show up just once. About 12% of the sample rests with the top ten.

The rearranged chain carries TRBV12-3 or TRBV12-4 and TRBJ2-2, and perhaps TRBD1 as D gene, on 5 matching bases. The clonotype comes from a woman in her 50s with Graves' ophthalmopathy. The specimen sequenced was blood. The DNA is TGTGCCAGCAGTCCCCCCCCAGGGTTCACCGGGGAGCTGTTTTTT. This yields the protein CASSPPPGFTGELFF.